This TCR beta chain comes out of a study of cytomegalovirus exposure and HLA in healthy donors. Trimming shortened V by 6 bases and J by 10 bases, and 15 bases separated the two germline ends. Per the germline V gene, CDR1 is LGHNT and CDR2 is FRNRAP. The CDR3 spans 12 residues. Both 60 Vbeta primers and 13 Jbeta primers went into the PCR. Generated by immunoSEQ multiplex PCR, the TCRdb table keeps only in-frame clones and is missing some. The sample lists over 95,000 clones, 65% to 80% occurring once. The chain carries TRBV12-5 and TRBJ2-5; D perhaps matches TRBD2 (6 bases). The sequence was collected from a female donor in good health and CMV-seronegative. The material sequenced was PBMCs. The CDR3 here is CASGPEVGGQYF. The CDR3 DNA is TGTGCTAGTGGACCTGAAGTGGGGGGCCAGTACTTC.